One sample yielded the 10 T cell receptor beta chains listed below, sequenced in a study of T-cell reconstitution after alpha-beta-depleted transplantation in children listed by TCRdb under 2016. Library creation used PCR. Sequencing took place on an Illumina HiSeq 2500. Molecular barcoding was employed in the preparation of TCR libraries, with unique molecular identifiers being used to normalize TCRbeta repertoire quantification. TCRdb took the public reads, trimmed them with fastp at Q25, ran MiXCR for clone calling and kept in-frame beta chains. Merged by CDR3 protein, the rows form single entries marked with the most common genes and DNA. This sample gives about 640,000 distinct CDR3 sequences in total; 16% of them show up just once. The ten top clones hold approximately 1% of the sample. The sequencing used PBMCs from the stem cell graft donor, collected from the stem cell graft. The receptors derive from a human donor who donated a stem cell graft to a child with acute myeloid leukemia.

The sample holds many counts of this clonotype. The CDR3 reads CASSYSDSPRTSGGYNEQFF. The CDR3 coding sequence is TGTGCCAGCAGTTACTCCGACTCACCCAGGACTAGCGGGGGCTACAATGAGCAGTTCTTC. V is TRBV6-2 or TRBV6-3 and J is TRBJ2-1, with 13 bases matching TRBD2. J gave up 3 bases and V 0 bases, and 11 bases lay outside the gene matches. Germline V gene data show CDR1 as MNHEY and CDR2 as SVGEGT. The CDR3 runs 20 residues.

This clonotype has a count of ten or more. The V call is TRBV7-3, the J call TRBJ2-3; the match to TRBD2 covers 9 bases. Germline V gene lookup returns CDR1 SGHTA and CDR2 FQGTGA. The V and J ends lost 5 bases and 2 bases, in that order; junction bases with no gene match: 5. This CDR3 has 15 amino acids. The CDR3 reads CASSPSGGNTDTQYF. CDR3 in DNA: TGTGCCAGCAGCCCAAGCGGGGGGAACACAGATACGCAGTATTTT.

The rearrangement joins TRBV12-3 or TRBV12-4 to TRBJ1-2, with 11 bases lining up with TRBD1. The junction had 16 bases not matched to a gene; V was cut back by 5 bases and J by 8 bases. The CDR3 is made up of 17 amino acids. The DNA for the CDR3 is TGTGCCAGCAGTCCCGCCGGGACAGGGGGTCCCTCGCGGGGCTACACCTTC. Translated: CASSPAGTGGPSRGYTF.

This clonotype was found a few times. The chain couples TRBV10-2 to TRBJ2-7, with unresolved D. V lost 4 bases and J lost 2, with 9 bases in between. The CDR3 spans 13 residues. Germline V gene data show CDR1 as WSHSY and CDR2 as SAAADI. The CDR3 coding sequence is TGCGCCAGCAGTGTTGCAAGAACCTACGAGCAGTACGTC. Encoded protein: CASSVARTYEQYV.

The chain employs TRBV7-8 and TRBJ2-2, with a tentative D call TRBD1 (6 bases). Looked up from germline, CDR1 is SGHVS and CDR2 is FQNEAQ. Trimming left V 1 base short and J 0 bases short, with 15 bases between. This CDR3 contains 18 residues. The CDR3 nucleotides are TGTGCCAGCAGCTTAGTGGGCAGGGGCCGACCGAACACCGGGGAGCTGTTTTTT. It codes for CASSLVGRGRPNTGELFF.

This clonotype was detected ten times or more. The chain uses TRBV29-1 and TRBJ2-4, with 8 nucleotides matching TRBD1. The CDR3 length is 14 residues. Germline values: CDR1 SQVTM, CDR2 ANQGSEA. Unmatched junction bases numbered 8, after V lost 4 bases and J lost 6 bases. CDR3 nucleotide sequence: TGCAGCGTTGTGGACAGGGCGAGTTTAAACATTCAGTACTTC. Translation: CSVVDRASLNIQYF. The full variable domain, completed using reference TRBV29-1 and TRBJ2-4, is SAVISQKPSRDICQRGTSLTIQCQVDSQVTMMFWYRQQPGQSLTLIATANQGSEATYESGFVIDKFPISRPNLTFSTLTVSNMSPEDSSIYLCSVVDRASLNIQYFGAGTRLSVL.

In regard to this clonotype: One base away lies a much larger clone, so this may be a sequencing read error. CDR3 in DNA: TGCAGTGCTAGTCCCCCTCAAGAGACCCAGTACTTC. This codes for CSASPPQETQYF. V and J are TRBV20-1 and TRBJ2-5; no clear D. The germline V and J ends were trimmed by 3 bases and 2 bases, with 7 bases remaining between them. CDR3 length equals 12 residues. CDR1 DFQATT and CDR2 SNEGSKA come from the germline V gene (reference sequence).

The chain combines TRBV6-1 with TRBJ1-5; 7 bases agree with TRBD1. CDR1 is MNHNS, CDR2 SASEGT, per germline. The CDR3 consists of 14 residues. Trimming took 6 bases from V and 6 from J; bases not matched to a gene: 8. CDR3 loop: CASSRTGEGQPQHF. CDR3 bases: TGTGCCAGCAGCCGAACAGGGGAGGGTCAGCCCCAGCATTTT.

This clonotype came up many times. The chain employs TRBV7-9 and TRBJ2-1; tentative D call: TRBD2 (5 bases). CDR1 is SEHNR, CDR2 FQNEAQ, per germline (reference sequence). V lost 6 bases and J lost 8, with 20 bases in between. This CDR3 has 15 residues. CDR3 in amino acids: CASSRVTRGSDEQFF. CDR3 DNA sequence: TGTGCCAGCAGTAGGGTCACCCGAGGGTCGGATGAGCAGTTCTTC. Complete variable domain (other parts from reference TRBV7-9 and TRBJ2-1): DTGVSQNPRHKITKRGQNVTFRCDPISEHNRLYWYRQTLGQGPEFLTYFQNEAQLEKSRLLSDRFSAERPKGSFSTLEIQRTEQGDSAMYLCASSRVTRGSDEQFFGPGTRLTVL.

The chain couples TRBV27 to TRBJ2-1; 7 positions match TRBD2. Trimming at V came to 11 bases and at J to 13 bases, leaving 14 bases not matched to a gene. The germline CDR1 and CDR2 sequences are MNHEY and SMNVEV (reference sequence). The CDR3 loop spans 12 amino acids. CDR3 in amino acids: CAPPGSGDLQFF. DNA for the CDR3: TGTGCCCCTCCTGGCAGCGGGGATTTACAGTTCTTC.